The source of this T cell receptor (beta chain) is a study of CD8 T cells in Susac syndrome. Study-wide context: When blood was drawn, the patients with Susac syndrome were therapy-naive, on corticosteroids, or on intravenous immunoglobulin alone.

The study sequenced TCR beta in blood CD8+ and CD4+ T cells. Negative isolation was applied to CD8+ and CD4+ T cells, and FACS enrichment was applied to TEMRA cells. The CDR3 has 13 residues. Germline-derived CDR1 and CDR2 are GTSNPN and SVGIG (reference sequence). The V and J ends lost 4 bases and 3 bases respectively, with 10 bases between them. Reverse transcription of about 0.45 to 1 ug RNA was performed with random hexamers. Coverage of TCR beta CDR3 amplification by immunoSEQ multiplex PCR extended to 54 Vbeta and 13 Jbeta. TCRdb independently ran MiXCR on the immunoSEQ multiplex PCR reads; one entry per CDR3 protein. This table has roughly 190,000 distinct CDR3 sequences, approximately 95% appearing once.

This clonotype was sampled from a human donor with Susac syndrome. Sequencing was carried out using CD4+ T cells from PBMCs. V usage is TRBV30 and J usage is TRBJ1-5, with a tentative D call TRBD1 (6 bases). CDR3 DNA sequence: TGTGCCTGGACATCAGGGGTCAATCAGCCCCAGCATTTT. Protein: CAWTSGVNQPQHF.